This T cell receptor beta chain was sequenced for a study of CXCR3-negative and CXCR3-positive naive CD8 T cells. Per CD8+ T cell subset, triplicate sorts of 250,000 to 350,000 cells each were done. The naive CD8+ gate required CD45RO-CCR7+CD27+CD95- phenotype. Germline V gene lookup returns CDR1 ENHRY and CDR2 SYGVKD. The CDR3 has 15 residues. About this clonotype: Its specificity is not known.

Notes on the study in general: With respect to TRBV-TRBJ usage, naive CXCR3-negative and CXCR3-positive cells were similar; memory differed. Hydrophobicity of TRB CDR3s was greater in CXCR3-positive naive cells than in CXCR3-negative naive cells. In both naive subsets diversity was comparably high, whereas memory CD8+ cells showed much lower diversity.

Carrying UMI labels, the TRB cDNA libraries were prepared through 5' RACE. Reprocessing the 5' RACE reads, TCRdb reports a single entry for every CDR3 protein and omits DNA. The sample totals 95,000 to 100,000 distinct CDR3 sequences. The sequence derives from a human donor in good health. Some clones in this sample may be carry-over from other donors' samples. Sequencing input: naive CXCR3+ CD8+ T cells from blood. Regarding subset: CD45RO-CCR7+CD27+CD95- naive CD8+ T cells expressing CXCR3 (TNR3+). The chain couples TRBV10-3 to TRBJ2-7. The chain's CDR3 is CAISESAGRTYEQYF.